A selection of T cell receptor beta chains follows, all from one sample in a study of T cell responses to AZD1222 COVID-19 vaccine. Sequencing used immunoSEQ multiplex PCR; TCRdb keeps in-frame clones, though not all of them. The sample yields under 140,000 clones, over 75% seen once. Here the sequenced sample was peripheral blood, taken on day 0 of AZD1222 vaccination. These receptors all come from an adult in good health. Both conserved end residues are part of each CDR3. Each record gives: V gene, J gene, clone size, D gene, CDR3 protein, CDR3 DNA. D genes are given only for firm matches. Clone sizes are given selectively: once, few, many, or a class where the clone is expanded.

>TRBV28|TRBJ1-5|NA|NA
CASRMDNSNQPQHF
TGTGCCAGCAGGATGGACAATAGCAATCAGCCCCAGCATTTT
>TRBV15|TRBJ1-4|NA|TRBD1
CATSRDPLAGGGMEKLFF
TGTGCCACCAGCAGAGATCCACTTGCAGGGGGCGGTATGGAAAAACTGTTTTTT
>TRBV5-1|TRBJ1-1|NA|NA
CASSLTGHTEAFF
TGCGCCAGCAGCTTGACAGGGCACACTGAAGCTTTCTTT
>TRBV28|TRBJ1-6|NA|NA
CASRLRVSSGNSPLHF
TGTGCCAGCAGACTCCGGGTCAGTAGTGGTAATTCACCCCTCCACTTT
>TRBV5-1|TRBJ2-7|NA|NA
CASSGLGWDGSYEQYF
TGCGCCAGCAGCGGCCTAGGTTGGGACGGATCCTACGAGCAGTACTTC
>TRBV28|TRBJ2-7|NA|NA
CASSHSYEQYF
TGTGCCAGCAGTCACTCCTACGAGCAGTACTTC
>TRBV27|TRBJ2-5|NA|NA
CASSLGLWETQYF
TGTGCCAGCAGTTTGGGGCTGTGGGAGACCCAGTACTTC
>TRBV28|TRBJ2-4|NA|NA
CASSSLPRTSTKNIQYF
TGTGCCAGCAGTTCGCTACCCAGGACCTCGACCAAAAACATTCAGTACTTC
>TRBV30|TRBJ1-3|NA|NA
CAWSKVNTIYF
TGTGCCTGGAGTAAGGTGAACACCATATATTTT
>TRBV6-1|TRBJ1-2|NA|TRBD1
CASSEQGARSNYGYTF
TGTGCCAGCAGTGAGCAGGGGGCGAGATCTAACTATGGCTACACCTTC
>TRBV3-1/TRBV3-2|TRBJ2-7|NA|NA
CASSTPGLLGKEQYF
TGTGCCAGCAGCACACCTGGACTGCTTGGGAAAGAGCAGTACTTC
>TRBV6-4|TRBJ1-2|few|TRBD1
CASSDGQGANGYTF
TGTGCCAGCAGTGATGGACAGGGGGCGAATGGCTACACCTTC
>TRBV30|TRBJ1-4|NA|NA
CAWSEGPANEKLFF
TGTGCCTGGAGTGAGGGGCCGGCTAATGAAAAACTGTTTTTT
>TRBV10-3|TRBJ1-2|NA|TRBD1
CAISEGTVQGYTF
TGTGCCATCAGTGAGGGGACAGTCCAAGGCTACACCTTC
>TRBV5-6|TRBJ2-7|NA|NA
CASSPSRGEQYF
TGTGCCAGCAGCCCTAGCCGGGGCGAGCAGTACTTC
>TRBV5-1|TRBJ1-1|NA|TRBD1
CASSGGQGARGAFF
TGCGCCAGCAGCGGTGGACAGGGGGCGCGTGGAGCTTTCTTT